The rows below give T cell receptor beta chains drawn from one sample of a study of OX40 agonist ivuxolimab in advanced cancers. The repertoire was sequenced with immunoSEQ multiplex PCR; TCRdb's copy has only in-frame clones and lacks some. The repertoire includes 80,000 to 95,000 clones, 91% of them detected once, and 8.7% sits in the top ten. The starting material was CD4+ or CD8+ T cells sorted from blood, obtained in a trial of the OX40 agonist ivuxolimab. The origin of the receptors is an adult with an advanced solid tumor such as melanoma, head and neck, liver or kidney cancer. Both conserved end residues are part of each CDR3. The order of the fields is D gene, J gene, CDR3 length, clone size, V gene, CDR3 DNA, CDR3 protein. A D gene is named only where the DNA matches it firmly. Rows may omit the clone size; those that give it use once, few, many or a size class.

>-|TRBJ1-3|16|-|TRBV9
TGTGCCAGCAGCGTAGTGGGAGTCCCCTCTGGAAACACCATATATTTT
CASSVVGVPSGNTIYF
>-|TRBJ1-2|17|-|TRBV11-2
TGTGCCAGCAGCTTAGGGTCCTATCGGACGGATAACTATGGCTACACCTTC
CASSLGSYRTDNYGYTF
>-|TRBJ1-2|14|-|TRBV6-6
TGTGCCAGCAGACGACCGGGGCAGGGGTACGGCTACACCTTC
CASRRPGQGYGYTF
>TRBD1|TRBJ2-7|14|-|TRBV6-1
TGTGCCACCTACAGGACAGGGGCAGTATACGAGCAGTACTTC
CATYRTGAVYEQYF
>-|TRBJ2-1|15|-|TRBV2
TGTGCCAGCAGTGGGATGGGGAGCTCCTACAATGAGCAGTTCTTC
CASSGMGSSYNEQFF
>-|TRBJ2-6|14|-|TRBV29-1
TGCAGCGTCCTCCTGGGTTCGGGGGCCAACGTCCTGGCTTTC
CSVLLGSGANVLAF
>TRBD1|TRBJ2-4|13|-|TRBV28
TGTGCCAGCAGTCAGGGGGCGCCGAACATTCAGTACTTC
CASSQGAPNIQYF
>-|TRBJ1-2|14|few|TRBV5-1
TGCGCCAGCAGCCAGGGGACCGGTGACTATGGCTACACCTTC
CASSQGTGDYGYTF
>TRBD1|TRBJ2-7|15|-|TRBV5-6
TGTGCCAGCAGCTGGGGACAGGGGACATTTGACGAGCAGTACTTC
CASSWGQGTFDEQYF
>-|TRBJ2-1|15|-|TRBV2
TGTGCCAGCAGCCTAACAGGGGAGGCCTACAATGAGCAGTTCTTC
CASSLTGEAYNEQFF
>-|TRBJ2-2|15|-|TRBV27
TGTGCCAGCAGAAGGCGAGAATATGACACCGGGGAGCTGTTTTTT
CASRRREYDTGELFF
>-|TRBJ1-1|10|few|TRBV28
TGTGCCGTTGCTCTCGGGAGAGCTTTCTTT
CAVALGRAFF
>-|TRBJ1-1|15|-|TRBV5-1
TGCGCCAGCAGCTTGGGAGCGGTTGTGAACACTGAAGCTTTCTTT
CASSLGAVVNTEAFF
>TRBD1|TRBJ2-7|14|-|TRBV5-4
TGTGCCAGCAGTTCCGGGACAGGGTCCTTCGAGCAGTACTTC
CASSSGTGSFEQYF
>-|TRBJ2-5|13|-|TRBV6-5
TGTGCCAGCAGTAACAGGGAGGAAGAGACCCAGTACTTC
CASSNREEETQYF
>-|TRBJ1-2|13|-|TRBV5-4
TGTGCCAGCAGCTTTAAAGGGAGCTATGGCTACACCTTC
CASSFKGSYGYTF
>TRBD1|TRBJ2-7|13|-|TRBV18
TGTGCCAGCTCATTGTCAGGGGGCAACGAGCAGTACTTC
CASSLSGGNEQYF
>TRBD1|TRBJ2-5|15|-|TRBV4-1
TGCGCCAGCAGCCAAGAAGGGACAGACCAAGAGACCCAGTACTTC
CASSQEGTDQETQYF
>-|TRBJ2-7|15|-|TRBV5-1
TGCGCCAGCAGCTTGTATGTTGCGGGAACCTACGAGCAGTACTTC
CASSLYVAGTYEQYF
>TRBD1|TRBJ2-7|14|-|TRBV7-3
TGTGCCAGCAGTCGGACGGGGACAGGGGAGGAGCAGTACTTC
CASSRTGTGEEQYF
>TRBD1|TRBJ2-1|15|-|TRBV7-9
TGTGCCAGCAGCCCGGACAGGGACATCTACAATGAGCAGTTCTTC
CASSPDRDIYNEQFF
>-|TRBJ2-2|15|-|TRBV5-1
TGCGCCAGCAGCAGGGGGGTTCAGAACACCGGGGAGCTGTTTTTT
CASSRGVQNTGELFF
>TRBD2|TRBJ2-5|14|-|TRBV27
TGTGCCAGCAGTCGACTAGCGGGAGCAGAGACCCAGTACTTC
CASSRLAGAETQYF
>-|TRBJ2-7|13|-|TRBV18
TGTGCCAGCTCACCACCTTCGAGCTACGAGCAGTACTTC
CASSPPSSYEQYF
>-|TRBJ2-7|17|-|TRBV5-6
TGTGCCAGCAGCTTGGGTGTGGCCGGGACTTATACCTACGAGCAGTACTTC
CASSLGVAGTYTYEQYF
>-|TRBJ1-3|14|-|TRBV11-2
TGTGCCAGCAGCTTAGGTGGCGGCGGAAACACCATATATTTT
CASSLGGGGNTIYF
>-|TRBJ2-1|14|-|TRBV21-1
TGTGCCAGCCATTCGGAGGGTTCCTACAATGAGCAGTTCTTC
CASHSEGSYNEQFF
>TRBD2|TRBJ2-3|17|-|TRBV27
TGTGCCAGCAGCCCTAGCGGACTAGCGGGCCGCACAGATACGCAGTATTTT
CASSPSGLAGRTDTQYF
>-|TRBJ1-5|14|once|TRBV27
TGTGCCAGCAAAACTCAGGGGAGCAATCAGCCCCAGCATTTT
CASKTQGSNQPQHF
>-|TRBJ2-7|15|-|TRBV27
TGTGCCAGCAGTGAGTCGATCGCGGCCCCCTACGAGCAGTACTTC
CASSESIAAPYEQYF
>-|TRBJ1-4|16|-|TRBV19
TGTGCCAGTAGTATAGTGCCAGGGAGGGACAATGAAAAACTGTTTTTT
CASSIVPGRDNEKLFF
>TRBD1|TRBJ1-2|12|-|TRBV30
TGTGCCTGGAGCGACAGGGCTGATGGCTACACCTTC
CAWSDRADGYTF
>TRBD2|TRBJ2-1|15|-|TRBV6-5
TGTGCCAGCAGTTACTCAGCGGGAAGGGACAATGAGCAGTTCTTC
CASSYSAGRDNEQFF
>-|TRBJ1-2|13|once|TRBV15
TGTGCCACCAGCAGGCGGGAGGGCTATGGCTACACCTTC
CATSRREGYGYTF
>-|TRBJ2-7|12|-|TRBV5-6
TGTGCCAGCAGCTTGGAGGCAGACGAGCAGTACTTC
CASSLEADEQYF
>TRBD2|TRBJ2-5|18|few|TRBV27
TGTGCCAGCAGTTTATCGTATAATAGCGGGAGGGGGGGCGAGACCCAGTACTTC
CASSLSYNSGRGGETQYF
>TRBD2|TRBJ2-4|15|-|TRBV2
TGTGCCAGCAGGGGGACTAGCGGAGCCAAAAACATTCAGTACTTC
CASRGTSGAKNIQYF
>-|TRBJ2-3|13|-|TRBV28
TGTGCCAGCAGTTTATTAGGGGGTTATACGCAGTATTTT
CASSLLGGYTQYF
>-|TRBJ2-1|16|once|TRBV4-2
TGTGCCAGCAGCCAAGGAGTGGGATACTCCTACAATGAGCAGTTCTTC
CASSQGVGYSYNEQFF
>TRBD1|TRBJ1-2|13|-|TRBV28
TGTGCCAGCAGCTCAGGACAGGGACATGGCTACACCTTC
CASSSGQGHGYTF
>-|TRBJ1-2|12|-|TRBV7-9
TGTGCCAGCAGCTTGGGTGGGGATGGCTACACCTTC
CASSLGGDGYTF
>TRBD2|TRBJ2-7|15|once|TRBV11-2
TGTGCCAGCACCTTAGGGTCTAGCGGGGCCTACGAGCAGTACTTC
CASTLGSSGAYEQYF
>-|TRBJ1-2|16|-|TRBV16
TGTGCCAGCAGCCAATCTAGAACTCCAGCTAACTATGGCTACACCTTC
CASSQSRTPANYGYTF
>-|TRBJ2-3|11|once|TRBV5-5
TGTGCCAGCAGCATCACAGATACGCAGTATTTT
CASSITDTQYF
>TRBD1|TRBJ2-6|18|-|TRBV13
TGTGCCAGCAGCTTAGTGGACAGGGGGCTCTCTGGGGCCAACGTCCTGACTTTC
CASSLVDRGLSGANVLTF
>-|TRBJ1-2|15|-|TRBV6-5
TGTGCCAGCAGTTACTCCTTTATAGGGAACTATGGCTACACCTTC
CASSYSFIGNYGYTF
>-|TRBJ1-1|15|-|TRBV7-3
TGTGCCAGCAGTCGCCTAGGGGCGGGTAGGACTGAAGCTTTCTTT
CASSRLGAGRTEAFF
>-|TRBJ1-5|10|-|TRBV19
TGTGCCAGCAATCATCAGCCCCAGCATTTT
CASNHQPQHF
>TRBD1|TRBJ2-5|16|-|TRBV28
TGTGCCAGCAGTTTCCCCCTGCAGGGGGCGAGGGAGACCCAGTACTTC
CASSFPLQGARETQYF
>TRBD2|TRBJ2-3|14|few|TRBV6-5
TGTGCCAGCAGTGGGGGACTAGCGGGAGATACGCAGTATTTT
CASSGGLAGDTQYF